These 19 T cell receptor beta chains were all obtained from the same sample, sequenced in a study of identical twins. Via MiXCR, TCRdb re-called the 5' RACE reads, giving one row per CDR3 protein. The data contain some 440,000 distinct CDR3 sequences, approximately 25% of them singletons. The same specimen was also included in a second study, on T cells expressing NK-cell markers.

Material: CD4+ T cells sorted from blood. Receptors were obtained from a woman aged 18-30 years in good health.

A few counts support this clonotype. CDR3 coding DNA: TGTGCCAGCAGGTTCCTAGCGGGAGGGCCCTACGAGCAGTACTTC. Residues: CASRFLAGGPYEQYF. The chain employs TRBV6-1 and TRBJ2-7; 12 nucleotides align to TRBD2. Germline CDR1 and CDR2: MNHNS and SASEGT. The length of the CDR3 is 15 residues. Trimming took 6 bases from V and 2 from J; bases not matched to a gene: 5.

As for this clonotype: A single base separates this from a much larger clone, so it may be a read error. The chain recombines TRBV11-1 with TRBJ2-7; a weak D match, TRBD1 (6 bases). V lost 7 bases and J lost 5, with 18 bases in between. CDR3 length: 14 amino acids. Germline lookup yields CDR1 SGHAT and CDR2 FQDESV (reference sequence). CDR3 DNA: TGTGCCAGCACCCGGGACAAGGGGACCAACGAGCAGTACTTC. Its translation is CASTRDKGTNEQYF.

In its sample, this clonotype was seen a few times. The chain is built from TRBV5-1 and TRBJ2-7, with 10 bases aligning to TRBD1. CDR1 SGHRS and CDR2 YFSETQ come from the germline V gene. The V gene end was trimmed by 8 bases and the J gene end by 4 bases; junction bases not matched to a gene: 15. This CDR3 is 16 amino acids long. The CDR3 DNA follows: TGCGCCAGTCGGACCTTCTCCGGGACAGGGGATTACGAGCAGTACTTC. Its translation: CASRTFSGTGDYEQYF.

This clonotype was picked up a small number of times. This rearrangement joins TRBV6-1 to TRBJ1-4; D is possibly TRBD1 (6 bases). Trimming shortened V by 6 bases and J by 7 bases, and 12 bases separated the two germline ends. The CDR3 has 13 residues. CDR1 MNHNS and CDR2 SASEGT come from the germline V gene. CDR3 region: CASSRNRVEKLFF. The CDR3 bases are TGTGCCAGCAGCCGCAACAGGGTTGAAAAACTGTTTTTT.

This sequence joins TRBV20-1 and TRBJ2-7; TRBD1 is a possible D gene (6 bases). The CDR3 sequence is 16 residues long. Germline V gives CDR1 DFQATT, CDR2 SNEGSKA (reference sequence). Trimming took 0 bases from V and 6 from J, leaving 21 bases between them. The CDR3 nucleotides read TGCAGTGCTAGAGATCCCCTCGCAGGGGTGAGGGGCGAGCAGTACTTC. This translates into CSARDPLAGVRGEQYF.

The CDR3 reads CASSWDGSYGYTF. The CDR3 nucleotides are TGTGCCAGCAGCTGGGACGGAAGCTATGGCTACACCTTC. The genes are TRBV11-2 and TRBJ1-2; D perhaps matches TRBD1 (5 bases). The CDR3 runs 13 residues. V was trimmed by 4 bases and J by 4 bases, leaving 10 bases between them. In germline, CDR1 is SGHAT, CDR2 FQNNGV. Using reference TRBV11-2 and TRBJ1-2 for the parts outside the CDR3, the full variable domain is EAGVAQSPRYKIIEKRQSVAFWCNPISGHATLYWYQQILGQGPKLLIQFQNNGVVDDSQLPKDRFSAERLKGVDSTLKIQPAKLEDSAVYLCASSWDGSYGYTFGSGTRLTVV.

This clonotype was detected only a few times. The rearrangement links TRBV5-1 to TRBJ2-1; 7 nucleotides match TRBD2. Germline V gene data show CDR1 as SGHRS and CDR2 as YFSETQ. Trimming cost V 2 bases and J 6 bases; bases outside gene matches: 5. The CDR3 loop spans 14 amino acids. The CDR3 DNA follows: TGCGCCAGCAGCTTAACTGAGCGGGGCAATGAGCAGTTCTTC. This gives the protein CASSLTERGNEQFF.

This clonotype has just a few counts. The chain carries TRBV5-6 and TRBJ2-7, with D hard to call. Looked up from germline, CDR1 is SGHDT and CDR2 is YYEEEE. This CDR3 contains 13 residues. V gave up 7 bases and J gave up 5 bases, with 16 bases separating them. CDR3 nucleotide sequence: TGTGCCAGCTCCGTCGGGTCGGGCGACGAGCAGTACTTC. Translated, it gives CASSVGSGDEQYF.

The rearrangement joins TRBV7-9 to TRBJ2-1; 8 nucleotides align to TRBD2. V gave up 5 bases and J gave up 8 bases; unmatched junction bases: 8. CDR3 size: 14 residues. CDR1 and CDR2 from the germline V gene are SEHNR and FQNEAQ (reference sequence). In DNA form, the CDR3 reads TGTGCCAGCAGCCGGACTGCGGGGGGAGATGAGCAGTTCTTC. Residues: CASSRTAGGDEQFF. Combining the CDR3 with reference TRBV7-9 and TRBJ2-1 gives the whole variable domain DTGVSQNPRHKITKRGQNVTFRCDPISEHNRLYWYRQTLGQGPEFLTYFQNEAQLEKSRLLSDRFSAERPKGSFSTLEIQRTEQGDSAMYLCASSRTAGGDEQFFGPGTRLTVL.

V is TRBV6-2 or TRBV6-3 and J is TRBJ2-7, with a tentative D call TRBD2 (7 bases). The CDR3 runs 16 residues. V shed 0 bases and J shed 5 bases, with 17 bases lying between them. Germline-derived CDR1 and CDR2 are MNHEY and SVGEGT. CDR3 in DNA: TGTGCCAGCAGTTACTCGCCGGGGGGCCTCCCCCACGAGCAGTACTTC. Translation: CASSYSPGGLPHEQYF.

The V call is TRBV5-1, the J call TRBJ2-5; TRBD1 agrees at 12 bases. Per germline, CDR1 SGHRS and CDR2 YFSETQ. V shed 2 bases and J 5 bases; nucleotides not matched to a gene: 4. The CDR3 sequence is 15 residues long. The CDR3 sequence: CASSFTGTGGETQYF. The CDR3 coding sequence is TGCGCCAGCAGCTTTACCGGGACAGGGGGCGAGACCCAGTACTTC.

The chain links TRBV20-1 to TRBJ2-1, with 13 nucleotides matching TRBD2. CDR1 is DFQATT, CDR2 SNEGSKA, per germline (reference sequence). J gave up 7 bases and V 6 bases, and 9 bases lay outside the gene matches. The CDR3 consists of 15 residues. The CDR3 sequence is CSAPRTSGSDNEQFF. CDR3 DNA: TGCAGTGCCCCCCGGACTAGCGGGAGTGATAATGAGCAGTTCTTC.

The sample holds many counts of this clonotype. The gene calls are TRBV5-6 and TRBJ1-1, with D maybe TRBD1 (6 bases). The V and J ends lost 4 bases and 8 bases respectively, with 21 bases between them. Germline V gene lookup returns CDR1 SGHDT and CDR2 YYEEEE. CDR3 length: 15 residues. CDR3 protein: CASSRMALYGGEAFF. CDR3 coding DNA: TGTGCCAGCAGCCGAATGGCGCTCTACGGGGGCGAAGCTTTCTTT.

J is TRBJ2-3 and V is TRBV20-1; weak D call: TRBD2 (6 bases). The CDR3 is made up of 15 amino acids. V lost 5 bases and J 3 bases, leaving 18 bases between the germline ends. Germline values: CDR1 DFQATT, CDR2 SNEGSKA (reference sequence). The CDR3 DNA reads as TGCAGTGCTGCCCGACTAGTTAGTGGGACAGATACGCAGTATTTT. Translating it yields CSAARLVSGTDTQYF.

CDR3 region: CASSLPPAGRESYNEQFF. The CDR3, as DNA: TGCGCCAGCAGCTTGCCCCCGGCCGGCCGAGAGTCCTACAATGAGCAGTTCTTC. The V and J genes are TRBV5-1 and TRBJ2-1; the D is unclear. This CDR3 spans 18 amino acids. Trimming stripped 1 base from V and 1 base from J, with 18 bases between. Looked up from germline, CDR1 is SGHRS and CDR2 is YFSETQ. The full variable domain, with the rest looked up from reference TRBV5-1 and TRBJ2-1, is KAGVTQTPRYLIKTRGQQVTLSCSPISGHRSVSWYQQTPGQGLQFLFEYFSETQRNKGNFPGRFSGRQFSNSRSEMNVSTLELGDSALYLCASSLPPAGRESYNEQFFGPGTRLTVL.

V gene TRBV30 combines with J gene TRBJ2-1; 12 bases agree with TRBD1. CDR1 and CDR2 from the germline V gene are GTSNPN and SVGIG (reference sequence). The CDR3 extends over 16 amino acids. V trimming: 2 bases; J trimming: 7 bases; junction bases outside the gene matches: 9. CDR3 residues: CAWSQPGQGAVNEQFF. CDR3 coding DNA: TGTGCCTGGAGTCAACCGGGACAGGGGGCGGTAAATGAGCAGTTCTTC.

The CDR3 sequence is CASSPGTGNEQYF. The CDR3 nucleotides are TGTGCCAGCAGTCCCGGGACAGGGAACGAGCAGTACTTC. V and J are TRBV2 and TRBJ2-7, with 9 bases fitting TRBD1. Germline assignment: CDR1 SNHLY and CDR2 FYNNEI. V gave up 5 bases and J gave up 5 bases; unmatched junction bases: 4. The CDR3 spans 13 residues.

The J gene is TRBJ2-1, the V gene TRBV19; 7 nucleotides line up with TRBD2. Germline CDR1 reads LNHDA; CDR2 reads SQIVND (reference sequence). The CDR3 consists of 16 residues. V dropped 5 bases and J dropped 0; count of bases not matched to a gene: 7. CDR3 sequence reads: CASSLRETSSYNEQFF. The DNA of the CDR3 is TGTGCCAGTAGTTTGCGGGAGACGAGCTCCTACAATGAGCAGTTCTTC.

This clonotype was counted at least ten times. The genes are TRBV7-9 and TRBJ2-3; D is unclear. Germline V gene lookup returns CDR1 SEHNR and CDR2 FQNEAQ (reference sequence). Trimming removed 1 base at V and 1 base at J, with 9 bases between. The CDR3 runs to 15 residues. Here the CDR3 DNA reads TGTGCCAGCAGCTTAGGCTCGTCCCGCACAGATACGCAGTATTTT. It translates to CASSLGSSRTDTQYF.